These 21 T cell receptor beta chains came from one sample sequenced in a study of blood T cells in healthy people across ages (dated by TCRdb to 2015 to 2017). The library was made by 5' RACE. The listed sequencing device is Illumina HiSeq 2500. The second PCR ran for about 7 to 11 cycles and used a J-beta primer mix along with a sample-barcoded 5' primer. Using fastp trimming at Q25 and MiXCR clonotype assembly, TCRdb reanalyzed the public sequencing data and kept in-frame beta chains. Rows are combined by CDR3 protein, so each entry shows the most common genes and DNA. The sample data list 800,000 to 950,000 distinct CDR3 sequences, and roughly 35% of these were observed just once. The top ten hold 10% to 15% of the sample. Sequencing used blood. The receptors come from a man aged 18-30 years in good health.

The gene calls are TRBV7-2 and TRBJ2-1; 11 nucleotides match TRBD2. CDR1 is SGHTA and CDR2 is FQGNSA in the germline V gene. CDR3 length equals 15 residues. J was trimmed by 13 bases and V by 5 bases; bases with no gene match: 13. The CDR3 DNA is TGTGCCAGCAGCATCGAAGGGACTAGCGGACCTTCTCAGTTCTTC. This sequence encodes CASSIEGTSGPSQFF.

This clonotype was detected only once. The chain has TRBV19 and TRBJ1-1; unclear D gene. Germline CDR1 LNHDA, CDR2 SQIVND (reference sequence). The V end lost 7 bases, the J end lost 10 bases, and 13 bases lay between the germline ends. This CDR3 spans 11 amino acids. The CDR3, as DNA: TGTGCCAGTAAAGGGTCAAGCGTAGCTTTCTTT. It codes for CASKGSSVAFF. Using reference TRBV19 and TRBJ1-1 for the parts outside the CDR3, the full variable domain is DGGITQSPKYLFRKEGQNVTLSCEQNLNHDAMYWYRQDPGQGLRLIYYSQIVNDFQKGDIAEGYSVSREKKESFPLTVTSAQKNPTAFYLCASKGSSVAFFGQGTRLTVV.

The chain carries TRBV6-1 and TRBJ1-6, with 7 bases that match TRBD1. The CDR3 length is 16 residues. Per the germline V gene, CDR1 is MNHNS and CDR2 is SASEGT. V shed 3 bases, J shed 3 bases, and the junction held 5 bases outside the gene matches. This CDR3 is CASSDEQGIYNSPLHF. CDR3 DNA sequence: TGTGCCAGCAGTGACGAACAGGGGATCTATAATTCACCCCTCCACTTT.

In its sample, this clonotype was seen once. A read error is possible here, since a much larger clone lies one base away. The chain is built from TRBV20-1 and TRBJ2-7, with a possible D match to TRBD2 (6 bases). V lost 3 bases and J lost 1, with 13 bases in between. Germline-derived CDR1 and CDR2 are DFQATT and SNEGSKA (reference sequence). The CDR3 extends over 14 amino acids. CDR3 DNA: TGCAGTGCTAGTAGGGACGGGACTTCCTACGAGCAGTACTTC. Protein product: CSASRDGTSYEQYF.

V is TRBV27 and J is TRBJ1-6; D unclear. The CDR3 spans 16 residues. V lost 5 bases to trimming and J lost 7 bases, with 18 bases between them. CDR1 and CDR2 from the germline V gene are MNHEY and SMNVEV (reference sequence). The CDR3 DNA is TGTGCCAGCAGTCCCTCCCGCGCGCGGCGGAATTCACCCCTCCACTTT. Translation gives CASSPSRARRNSPLHF.

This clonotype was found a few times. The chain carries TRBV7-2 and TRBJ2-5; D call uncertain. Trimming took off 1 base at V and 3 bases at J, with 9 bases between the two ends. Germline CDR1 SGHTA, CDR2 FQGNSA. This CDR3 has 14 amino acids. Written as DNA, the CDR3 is TGTGCCAGCAGCTTAGGGCACAGTAAAGAGACCCAGTACTTC. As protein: CASSLGHSKETQYF.

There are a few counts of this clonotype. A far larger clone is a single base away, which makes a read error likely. Here the CDR3 reads CASSRQGTQYF. CDR3 DNA sequence: TGTGCCAGCTCGCGCCAAGGGACCCAGTACTTC. V is TRBV18 and J is TRBJ2-5; no definite D call. This CDR3 comprises 11 residues. CDR1 is KGHSH, CDR2 LQKENI, per germline.

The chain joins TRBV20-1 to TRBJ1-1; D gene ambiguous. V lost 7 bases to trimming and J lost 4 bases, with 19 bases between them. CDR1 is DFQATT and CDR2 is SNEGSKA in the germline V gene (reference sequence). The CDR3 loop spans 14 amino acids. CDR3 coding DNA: TGCAGTGGTAGCGACGGGATATTGAGCACTGAAGCTTTCTTT. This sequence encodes CSGSDGILSTEAFF.

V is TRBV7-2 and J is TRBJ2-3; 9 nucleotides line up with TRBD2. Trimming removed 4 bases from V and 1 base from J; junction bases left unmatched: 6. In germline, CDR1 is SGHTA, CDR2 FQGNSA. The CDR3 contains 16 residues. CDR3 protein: CASSSAASGGTDTQYF. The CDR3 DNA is TGTGCCAGCAGCTCCGCCGCTAGCGGGGGCACAGATACGCAGTATTTT. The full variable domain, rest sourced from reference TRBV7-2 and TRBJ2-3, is GAGVSQSPSNKVTEKGKDVELRCDPISGHTALYWYRQSLGQGLEFLIYFQGNSAPDKSGLPSDRFSAERTGGSVSTLTIQRTQQEDSAVYLCASSSAASGGTDTQYFGPGTRLTVL.

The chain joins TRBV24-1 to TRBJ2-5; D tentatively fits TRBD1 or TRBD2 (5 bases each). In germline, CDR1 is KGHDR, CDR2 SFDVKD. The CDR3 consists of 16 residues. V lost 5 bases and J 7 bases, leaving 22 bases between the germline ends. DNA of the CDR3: TGTGCCACCAGTGGCCTCGATCCGGGACGGCATGGGACCCAGTACTTC. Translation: CATSGLDPGRHGTQYF.

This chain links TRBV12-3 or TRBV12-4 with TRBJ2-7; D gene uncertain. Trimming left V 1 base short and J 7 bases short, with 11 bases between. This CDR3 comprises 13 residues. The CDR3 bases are TGTGCCAGCAGTTTAGTGCTGCAGATTGAGCAGTACTTC. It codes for CASSLVLQIEQYF.

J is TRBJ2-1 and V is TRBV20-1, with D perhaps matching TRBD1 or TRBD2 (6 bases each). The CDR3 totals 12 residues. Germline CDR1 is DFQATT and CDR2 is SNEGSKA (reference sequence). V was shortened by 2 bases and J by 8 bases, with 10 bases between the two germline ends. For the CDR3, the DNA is TGCAGTGCTAGACAGGGGACTTATGAGCAGTTCTTC. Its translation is CSARQGTYEQFF.

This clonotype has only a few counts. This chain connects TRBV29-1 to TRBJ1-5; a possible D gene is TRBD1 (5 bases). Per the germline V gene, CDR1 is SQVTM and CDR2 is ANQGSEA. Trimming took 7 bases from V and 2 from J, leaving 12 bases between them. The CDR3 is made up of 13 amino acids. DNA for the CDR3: TGCAGCGCTACCTTAGGGGGCAATCAGCCCCAGCATTTT. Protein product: CSATLGGNQPQHF.

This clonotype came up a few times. The CDR3 here is CASSLTSRFEQFF. CDR3 DNA sequence: TGTGCCAGCAGTTTAACCAGCCGTTTTGAGCAGTTCTTC. The rearrangement uses TRBV27 and TRBJ2-1, with unresolved D. Germline lookup yields CDR1 MNHEY and CDR2 SMNVEV (reference sequence). The CDR3 has 13 amino acids. V was trimmed by 2 bases and J by 9 bases, leaving 11 bases between them.

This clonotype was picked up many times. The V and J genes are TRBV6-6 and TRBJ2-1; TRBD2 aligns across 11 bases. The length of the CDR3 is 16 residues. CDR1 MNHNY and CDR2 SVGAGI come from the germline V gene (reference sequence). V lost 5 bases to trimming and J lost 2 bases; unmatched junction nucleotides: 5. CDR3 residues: CASSRTSGGAYNEQFF. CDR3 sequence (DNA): TGTGCCAGCAGTAGAACTAGCGGGGGTGCCTACAATGAGCAGTTCTTC.

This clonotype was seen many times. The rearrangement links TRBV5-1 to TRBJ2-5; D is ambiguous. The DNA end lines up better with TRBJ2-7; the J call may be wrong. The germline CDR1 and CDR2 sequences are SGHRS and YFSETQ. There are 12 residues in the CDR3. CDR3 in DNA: TGCGCCAGCAGCTTGCGTGAAGGCGAGCAGTACTTC. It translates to CASSLREGEQYF.

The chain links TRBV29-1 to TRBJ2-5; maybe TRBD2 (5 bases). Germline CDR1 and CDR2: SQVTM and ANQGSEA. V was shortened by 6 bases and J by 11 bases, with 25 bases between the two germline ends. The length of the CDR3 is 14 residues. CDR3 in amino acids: CSVARAESYNEQYF. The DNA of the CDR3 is TGCAGCGTGGCGAGGGCTGAATCCTACAATGAGCAGTACTTC. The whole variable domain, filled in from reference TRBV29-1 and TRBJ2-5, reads SAVISQKPSRDICQRGTSLTIQCQVDSQVTMMFWYRQQPGQSLTLIATANQGSEATYESGFVIDKFPISRPNLTFSTLTVSNMSPEDSSIYLCSVARAESYNEQYFGPGTRLLVL.

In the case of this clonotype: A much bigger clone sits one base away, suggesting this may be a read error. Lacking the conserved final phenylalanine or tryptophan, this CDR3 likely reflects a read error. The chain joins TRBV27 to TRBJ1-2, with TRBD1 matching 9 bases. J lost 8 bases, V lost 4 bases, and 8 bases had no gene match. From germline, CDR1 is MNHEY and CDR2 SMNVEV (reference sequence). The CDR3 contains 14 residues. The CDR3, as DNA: TGTGCCAGCAGTTCCGGGACAGGGTGGCGCGGCTACACCTCC. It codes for CASSSGTGWRGYTS.

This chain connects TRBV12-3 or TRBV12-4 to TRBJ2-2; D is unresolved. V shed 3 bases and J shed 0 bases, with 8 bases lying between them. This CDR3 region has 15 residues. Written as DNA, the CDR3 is TGTGCCAGCAGTTTTACCTTCGCGAACACCGGGGAGCTGTTTTTT. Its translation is CASSFTFANTGELFF.

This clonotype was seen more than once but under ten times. CDR3 region: CASSLQGRNTEAFF. DNA of the CDR3: TGTGCCAGCAGCCTACAGGGTAGAAACACTGAAGCTTTCTTT. The rearrangement joins TRBV7-2 to TRBJ1-1; maybe TRBD1 (6 bases). The germline gives CDR1 SGHTA, CDR2 FQGNSA. V was clipped by 5 bases and J by 2 bases, with 12 bases between them. This CDR3 comprises 14 residues. Full variable domain (rest looked up from reference TRBV7-2 and TRBJ1-1): GAGVSQSPSNKVTEKGKDVELRCDPISGHTALYWYRQSLGQGLEFLIYFQGNSAPDKSGLPSDRFSAERTGGSVSTLTIQRTQQEDSAVYLCASSLQGRNTEAFFGQGTRLTVV.

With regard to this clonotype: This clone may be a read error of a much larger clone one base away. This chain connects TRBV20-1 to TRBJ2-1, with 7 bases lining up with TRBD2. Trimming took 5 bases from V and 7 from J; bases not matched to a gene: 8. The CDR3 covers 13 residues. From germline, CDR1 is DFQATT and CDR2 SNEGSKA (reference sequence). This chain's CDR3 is CSAAGERGNEQFF. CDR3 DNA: TGCAGTGCTGCCGGGGAGCGGGGAAATGAGCAGTTCTTC.